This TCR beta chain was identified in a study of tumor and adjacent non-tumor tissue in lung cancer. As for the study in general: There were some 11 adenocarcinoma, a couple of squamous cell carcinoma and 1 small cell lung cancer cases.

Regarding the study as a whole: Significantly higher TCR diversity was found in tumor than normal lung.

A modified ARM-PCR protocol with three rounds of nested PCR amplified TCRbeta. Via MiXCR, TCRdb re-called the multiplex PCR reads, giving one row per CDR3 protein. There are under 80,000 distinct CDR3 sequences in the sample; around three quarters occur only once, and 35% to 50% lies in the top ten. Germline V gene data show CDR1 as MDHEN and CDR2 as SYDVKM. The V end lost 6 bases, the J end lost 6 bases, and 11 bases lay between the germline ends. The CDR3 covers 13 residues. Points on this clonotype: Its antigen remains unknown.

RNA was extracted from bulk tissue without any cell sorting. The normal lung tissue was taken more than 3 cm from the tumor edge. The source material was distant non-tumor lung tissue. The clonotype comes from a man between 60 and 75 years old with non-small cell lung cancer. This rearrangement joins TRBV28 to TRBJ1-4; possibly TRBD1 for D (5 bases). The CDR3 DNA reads TGTGCCAGCAGCGGGGGAGGGGATGAAAAACTGTTTTTT. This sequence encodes CASSGGGDEKLFF.